This TCR beta chain was identified during a study of beta chain features in type 1 diabetes. General study results and limits: All four CD4+ subsets of Type 1 diabetes patients contained TCRB CDR3s that were moderately but significantly shorter.

CDR1 is MGHRA, CDR2 YSYEKL, per germline. This CDR3 has 16 residues. J lost 8 bases, V lost 3 bases, and 8 bases had no gene match. This clone was detected a few times. Antigen unknown. Expressed TCRB transcripts got sequenced, as all isolated RNA was reverse transcribed. Clones were read by immunoSEQ multiplex PCR, and TCRdb kept only the in-frame ones, dropping some. The sample includes hundreds of thousands of clones, 11% to 15% of them seen just once. The TCR originated in a young man with type 1 diabetes. The chain uses TRBV4-1 and TRBJ1-6; TRBD1 matches 9 bases. The sequencing input was naive CD4+ T cells from blood. CDR3 coding DNA: TGCGCCAGCAGCCAGAGCACCGGGACAGGGTATTCACCCCTCCACTTT. It specifies CASSQSTGTGYSPLHF.